This TCR beta chain was sequenced during a study of T cells in Graves' hyperthyroidism and ophthalmopathy. A remark on this clonotype: Its antigen is currently unknown.

Among the patients, aged 18 to 65, hyperthyroidism was newly diagnosed and had lasted under 2 months. It was 8 to 10 ml of fresh peripheral blood that supplied the PBMCs. Germline V CDR1 and CDR2: MNHEY, SVGAGI. Losses at the gene ends were 2 bases for V and 2 bases for J; bases not matched to a gene: 11. The CDR3 consists of 18 residues. Study findings and constraints: Ophthalmopathy and stable hyperthyroidism were separated by a 13 V-J model. Among clonotypes expanded in thyroid above 0.001, most were also found in blood.

Researchers took RNA transcripts and amplified the TCR beta CDR3 regions from them. TCR CDR3 underwent first-round RT-PCR with the HTBI primer set. Each CDR3 protein gets one entry after TCRdb re-called the multiplex PCR reads with MiXCR. The sample holds approximately 560,000 distinct CDR3 sequences, approximately 14% seen once. Sequenced input: blood. This chain links TRBV6-5 with TRBJ2-7; 11 nucleotides align to TRBD1. This TCR derives from a woman in her 30s with Graves' hyperthyroidism. Written as DNA, the CDR3 is TGTGCCAGCAGTTACCTTGGACAGGGGGCATCGGAGGCCTACGAGCAGTACTTC. Amino acid sequence: CASSYLGQGASEAYEQYF.